The present entry profiles one T cell receptor (beta chain) with its context. Its antigen is as yet unknown. This entry is derived from a study of cytotoxic CD8 clonotypes in ibrutinib-treated CLL. General observations from the study: Public clonotypes occurred uncommonly; on treatment, they contracted or remained stable. A rise in clonality was seen at ibrutinib response, and a fall back toward baseline was seen at progression.

Investigators sourced approximately 2 micrograms of genomic DNA from cryopreserved PBMCs for TCR beta libraries. Germline CDR1 is MNHEY and CDR2 is SVGAGI. The V end was cut by 7 bases, the J end by 1 base, with 13 bases between. The CDR3 totals 14 residues. The planned depth of sequencing spanned 1 in 200,000 to 1 in 1 million T cells. Profiled with immunoSEQ multiplex PCR; TCRdb holds only in-frame clones, not every one. This sample has some 200,000 clones, with about four fifths found just once. The chain employs TRBV6-5 and TRBJ1-1; possibly TRBD1 for D (6 bases). The source is a human donor with chronic lymphocytic leukemia. The sample here was PBMCs, taken after 12 months of ibrutinib treatment. The CDR3, as DNA: TGTGCCAGCAAGAACGGACAGAAGAACACTGAAGCTTTCTTT. It encodes CASKNGQKNTEAFF.